The next 26 T cell receptor beta chains were all read from a single sample in a study of shared clonotypes between healthy human individuals. Only in-frame clones appear in the TCRdb table, and some are missing; sequencing was by immunoSEQ multiplex PCR. The sample carries around 2,000,000 clones, roughly 94% recorded once. Terminally differentiated effector memory CD45RA+ cells were excluded by CCR7 positive selection of CD45RO-negative cells. Input material: naive CD8+ T cells sorted from blood. Receptor source: a man aged 18 to 29 in good health.

This chain joins TRBV27 and TRBJ2-3; D is perhaps TRBD1 (6 bases). Germline values: CDR1 MNHEY, CDR2 SMNVEV (reference sequence). CDR3 size: 15 residues. With 8 bases removed from V and 5 bases from J, the gap between germline ends came to 20 bases. DNA of the CDR3: TGTGCCAGCGGCCTCAACGGACAGATTTTAGATACGCAGTATTTT. It translates to CASGLNGQILDTQYF.

This clone was counted once. V gene TRBV13 combines with J gene TRBJ2-5; 9 bases match TRBD1. The V and J ends lost 1 base and 1 base, in that order; junction bases with no gene match: 7. CDR1 and CDR2 from the germline V gene are PRHDT and FYEKMQ (reference sequence). The CDR3 runs to 17 residues. The CDR3 spells CASSLETGQGTQETQYF. Written as DNA, the CDR3 is TGTGCCAGCAGCTTAGAAACGGGACAGGGTACCCAAGAGACCCAGTACTTC.

The genes are TRBV21-1 and TRBJ2-2; TRBD2, the table's D call, lacks a check against the DNA. TRBV21-1 is assigned pseudogene status. The CDR3 length is 14 residues. CDR3 loop: CASSKGSDTGELFF. CDR3 nucleotide sequence: TGTGCCAGCAGCAAAGGTTCGGACACCGGGGAGCTGTTTTTT.

This clone was counted a single time. The rearrangement joins TRBV6-1 to TRBJ1-1, with D unresolved. CDR1 and CDR2 from the germline V gene are MNHNS and SASEGT. Trimming pared 2 bases from V and 7 bases from J, leaving 11 bases between. CDR3 size: 13 residues. In nucleotides, the CDR3 is TGTGCCAGCAGTGAAAGGGTCATGGATGAAGCTTTCTTT. Its translation is CASSERVMDEAFF.

The chain has TRBV4-3 and TRBJ1-1; D might be TRBD1 (5 bases). V lost 0 bases and J 4 bases, leaving 9 bases between the germline ends. Germline-derived CDR1 and CDR2 are LGHNA and YSLEER. The length of the CDR3 is 14 residues. The CDR3 spells CASSQDGRVTEAFF. CDR3 DNA: TGCGCCAGCAGCCAAGACGGCAGGGTCACTGAAGCTTTCTTT.

Here the CDR3 DNA reads TGTGCCCAAGGCGGGGTGGGTTCCTACAATGAGCAGTTCTTC. Protein product: CAQGGVGSYNEQFF. The genes are TRBV30 and TRBJ2-1; weak D call: TRBD2 (6 bases). The CDR3 spans 14 residues. Trimming stripped 8 bases from V and 1 base from J, with 15 bases between. The germline gives CDR1 GTSNPN, CDR2 SVGIG (reference sequence).

The gene calls are TRBV5-5 and TRBJ2-1; no clear D gene. Looked up from germline, CDR1 is SGHKS and CDR2 is YYEKEE (reference sequence). The CDR3 is made up of 15 amino acids. The ends were cut back, 0 bases at V and 12 bases at J, with 19 bases in the middle. The CDR3 sequence: CASSLDEDVIRAQFF. In DNA, the CDR3 is TGTGCCAGCAGCTTGGACGAGGATGTTATTAGGGCGCAGTTCTTC.

This rearrangement joins TRBV19 to TRBJ2-1, with D hard to call. CDR3 length: 16 amino acids. The germline V and J ends were trimmed by 5 bases and 0 bases, with 14 bases remaining between them. Germline-derived CDR1 and CDR2 are LNHDA and SQIVND (reference sequence). CDR3 loop: CASSPPLRYSYNEQFF. The CDR3 nucleotides read TGTGCCAGTAGTCCCCCCCTTCGGTACTCCTACAATGAGCAGTTCTTC.

This rearrangement joins TRBV2 to TRBJ1-2; D is unresolved. Trimming left V 11 bases short and J 1 base short, with 11 bases between. CDR1 is SNHLY, CDR2 FYNNEI, per germline. This CDR3 contains 12 residues. The CDR3 coding sequence is TGTGCCCTTGAGGGAAGTAACTATGGCTACACCTTC. It codes for CALEGSNYGYTF.

This chain connects TRBV20-1 to TRBJ1-2, with no clear D. CDR1 is DFQATT, CDR2 SNEGSKA, per germline (reference sequence). The CDR3 runs to 8 residues. The CDR3 spells CPRYGYTF. For the CDR3, the DNA is TGCCCCCGCTATGGCTACACCTTC.

DNA of the CDR3: TGTGCCAGCAGAGGTCCGGGGCGGGCCCTTCAAGAGACCCAGTACTTC. Its protein is CASRGPGRALQETQYF. The gene calls are TRBV2 and TRBJ2-5, with D perhaps matching TRBD1 or TRBD2 (5 bases each). Germline CDR1 SNHLY, CDR2 FYNNEI. The V and J ends lost 6 bases and 2 bases respectively, with 19 bases between them. This CDR3 has 16 amino acids.

CDR3 residues: CASSGRGTGVSEAFF. As DNA, the CDR3 is TGTGCCAGCAGCGGCCGGGGGACAGGGGTTTCGGAAGCTTTCTTT. V usage is TRBV9 and J usage is TRBJ1-1; 10 bases line up with TRBD1. The length of the CDR3 is 15 residues. V shed 3 bases and J 8 bases; nucleotides not matched to a gene: 10. From germline, CDR1 is SGDLS and CDR2 YYNGEE.

The chain couples TRBV4-1 to TRBJ1-5; the D gene is possibly TRBD1 (5 bases). This CDR3 region has 16 residues. The V and J ends lost 3 bases and 3 bases respectively, with 15 bases between them. Germline V gene lookup returns CDR1 MGHRA and CDR2 YSYEKL. CDR3 in amino acids: CASSQSGGAPNQPQHF. The CDR3 DNA sequence: TGCGCCAGCAGCCAGTCGGGAGGGGCGCCCAATCAGCCCCAGCATTTT.

V gene TRBV5-5 combines with J gene TRBJ2-7; no firm D call. Per the germline V gene, CDR1 is SGHKS and CDR2 is YYEKEE (reference sequence). V lost 7 bases and J 6 bases, leaving 11 bases between the germline ends. The CDR3 runs to 11 residues. As DNA, the CDR3 is TGTGCCAGCTCCTACGGTGGCGAGCAGTACTTC. Its protein is CASSYGGEQYF.

The rearrangement uses TRBV29-1 and TRBJ2-4; tentatively, D is TRBD2 (6 bases). Germline V gives CDR1 SQVTM, CDR2 ANQGSEA. This CDR3 is built from 14 residues. The V and J ends lost 6 bases and 1 base respectively, with 13 bases between them. The CDR3 loop is CSVEGEGAKNIQYF. CDR3 nucleotide sequence: TGCAGCGTGGAGGGCGAGGGGGCCAAAAACATTCAGTACTTC.

This clone showed up just once. The chain couples TRBV5-6 to TRBJ2-1; either TRBD1 or TRBD2 may fit D (7 bases each). Germline V gene sequence: CDR1 SGHDT, CDR2 YYEEEE. This CDR3 spans 16 amino acids. Trimming took 0 bases from V and 3 from J, leaving 13 bases between them. CDR3 sequence: CASSLAQGGIYNEQFF. DNA for the CDR3: TGTGCCAGCAGCTTGGCCCAGGGGGGGATCTACAATGAGCAGTTCTTC.

Notes on this clone: Additional DNA sequences in this sample encode the identical CDR3. This chain joins TRBV5-6 and TRBJ2-3, with a weak D call TRBD2 (5 bases). Germline CDR1 SGHDT, CDR2 YYEEEE. The CDR3 has 14 amino acids. V gave up 0 bases and J gave up 0 bases, with 5 bases separating them. The CDR3 is CASSLGTSTDTQYF. DNA for the CDR3: TGTGCCAGCAGCTTGGGGACTAGCACAGATACGCAGTATTTT.

The chain employs TRBV4-1 and TRBJ2-1, with 10 nucleotides matching TRBD2. The CDR3 runs 15 residues. From germline, CDR1 is MGHRA and CDR2 YSYEKL. The ends lost 1 base at V and 9 bases at J; junction bases unmatched: 6. CDR3 residues: CASSQAAGLASEQFF. The DNA of the CDR3 is TGCGCCAGCAGCCAAGCGGCGGGACTAGCGAGTGAGCAGTTCTTC.

This clone has just a few counts. The rearrangement links TRBV28 to TRBJ1-6, with D perhaps TRBD1 (5 bases). V lost 0 bases and J lost 10, with 13 bases in between. The CDR3 has 15 residues. Germline CDR1 is MDHEN and CDR2 is SYDVKM. CDR3 residues: CASSLWAGTKSPLHF. The DNA of the CDR3 is TGTGCCAGCAGTTTATGGGCAGGGACGAAGTCACCCCTCCACTTT.

This clone was detected once. The chain is built from TRBV6-5 and TRBJ2-7; either TRBD1 or TRBD2 may fit D (5 bases each). Germline V CDR1 and CDR2: MNHEY, SVGAGI. The CDR3 is made up of 15 amino acids. The germline V and J ends were trimmed by 0 bases and 5 bases, with 14 bases remaining between them. The CDR3 DNA follows: TGTGCCAGCAGTTACTCTCGGGACGGTCTTGACGAGCAGTACTTC. This encodes CASSYSRDGLDEQYF.

This chain links TRBV7-6 with TRBJ2-5, with TRBD2 identical over 7 bases. From germline, CDR1 is SGHVS and CDR2 FNYEAQ. The ends lost 5 bases at V and 5 bases at J; junction bases unmatched: 5. There are 13 residues in the CDR3. The CDR3 region has the DNA TGTGCCAGCAGCCGGACTAGTCGGGAGACCCAGTACTTC. Its protein is CASSRTSRETQYF.

V usage is TRBV5-1 and J usage is TRBJ2-3, with 9 bases lining up with TRBD1. This CDR3 comprises 17 residues. From germline, CDR1 is SGHRS and CDR2 YFSETQ. J lost 4 bases, V lost 0 bases, and 9 bases had no gene match. As DNA, the CDR3 is TGCGCCAGCAGCTTGGCCTTCGGGACAGGGATTTCAGATACGCAGTATTTT. It codes for CASSLAFGTGISDTQYF.

This sequence joins TRBV5-5 and TRBJ2-3; D gene uncertain. From germline, CDR1 is SGHKS and CDR2 YYEKEE (reference sequence). This CDR3 has 13 residues. With 4 bases removed from V and 3 bases from J, the gap between germline ends came to 9 bases. The CDR3 loop reads CASSTVPTDTQYF. In DNA form, the CDR3 reads TGTGCCAGCAGCACCGTACCGACAGATACGCAGTATTTT.

The chain carries TRBV30 and TRBJ1-2, with D possibly matching TRBD1 (6 bases). Trimming removed 4 bases from V and 9 bases from J, with 27 bases in between. CDR1 is GTSNPN and CDR2 is SVGIG in the germline V gene (reference sequence). The length of the CDR3 is 16 residues. The CDR3 spells CAWTGTSRTAKDSYTF. CDR3 coding DNA: TGTGCCTGGACCGGGACATCTCGAACCGCTAAGGATAGCTACACCTTC.

The genes are TRBV30 and TRBJ1-1, with D hard to call. This CDR3 is built from 14 residues. Germline-derived CDR1 and CDR2 are GTSNPN and SVGIG (reference sequence). Trimming removed 1 base from V and 1 base from J, with 10 bases in between. The CDR3 region is CAWSGGEENTEAFF. CDR3 DNA sequence: TGTGCCTGGAGTGGAGGTGAGGAGAACACTGAAGCTTTCTTT.

Points on this clone: Other DNA variants within this sample encode the same CDR3. This rearrangement joins TRBV28 to TRBJ1-1, with D uncertain. V gave up 3 bases and J gave up 2 bases, with 7 bases separating them. The CDR3 has 13 amino acids. Germline CDR1 is MDHEN and CDR2 is SYDVKM. The CDR3 spells CASSLVSNTEAFF. CDR3 nucleotide sequence: TGTGCCAGCAGTTTGGTCAGTAACACTGAAGCTTTCTTT.